This record looks at one TCR beta chain sequence and its context. Its antigen is as yet unknown. This record comes from a study of identical twins. Study observations and caveats: Twins shared out-of-frame alpha sequences with excess low generation probability.

CDR1 MNHEY and CDR2 SVGAGI come from the germline V gene. The CDR3 totals 15 residues. Trimming removed 4 bases from V and 10 bases from J; junction bases left unmatched: 14. TCRdb independently ran MiXCR on the 5' RACE reads; one entry per CDR3 protein. Of roughly 500,000 distinct CDR3 sequences detected, around 20% appear once; the ten largest clones hold approximately 0.95%. This sample also appeared in a second study, on T cells expressing NK-cell markers. That publication notes: The sequencing cohort of eight donors included seven HCMV-seropositive individuals and one seronegative individual.

The chain couples TRBV6-5 to TRBJ1-1; 8 nucleotides line up with TRBD1. The sample was CD4+ T cells sorted from blood. This clonotype was sampled from a woman in her late teens or twenties in good health. For the CDR3, the DNA is TGTGCCAGCAGTTTCACAAGGACAGGGCGGTCGGGAGCTTTCTTT. As protein: CASSFTRTGRSGAFF.